Listed here are 19 T cell receptor beta chains from one sample, sequenced in a study of CD4 T cells in relation to SARS-CoV-2 and coronaviruses. Their antigens remain unidentified. Clones were read by immunoSEQ multiplex PCR, and TCRdb kept only the in-frame ones, dropping some. The repertoire holds roughly 10,000 clones, with 70% to 80% as singletons. The unexposed donors gave CD4+ T cells in about 2010-2018, prior to COVID-19. Isolation of CD4+ T cells took place after roughly nine days in culture. The sample was CD4+ T cells from PBMCs, cultured in vitro. The receptors here all came from a human donor in good health.

The J gene is TRBJ2-3, the V gene TRBV5-4; the match to TRBD1 covers 7 bases. V dropped 3 bases and J dropped 0; count of bases not matched to a gene: 4. Germline V gene sequence: CDR1 SGHNT, CDR2 YYREEE (reference sequence). The length of the CDR3 is 15 residues. The CDR3 is CASSSDRSSTDTQYF. The CDR3 nucleotides are TGTGCCAGCAGCTCGGACAGGAGTAGCACAGATACGCAGTATTTT. Full variable domain (remainder filled in from reference TRBV5-4 and TRBJ2-3): ETGVTQSPTHLIKTRGQQVTLRCSSQSGHNTVSWYQQALGQGPQFIFQYYREEENGRGNFPPRFSGLQFPNYSSELNVNALELDDSALYLCASSSDRSSTDTQYFGPGTRLTVL.

The CDR3 DNA is TGTGCCAGTACCCCGAAGTATGGAAGCCGGGACATCCATAATCGGCCCCTCCACTTT. Its protein is CASTPKYGSRDIHNRPLHF. The chain uses TRBV19 and TRBJ1-6; possible D gene TRBD1, 6 bases. Trimming removed 7 bases from V and 13 bases from J, with 35 bases in between. The CDR3 is 19 amino acids. Germline lookup yields CDR1 LNHDA and CDR2 SQIVND (reference sequence).

J is TRBJ2-2 and V is TRBV11-3; 8 positions agree with TRBD2. Germline V gene data show CDR1 as SGHNT and CDR2 as YENEEA. The CDR3 has 17 amino acids. The V and J ends lost 5 bases and 3 bases, in that order; junction bases with no gene match: 11. CDR3 sequence (DNA): TGTGCCAGCAGCCACCGGACTCCCGGGAGGGACACCGGGGAGCTGTTTTTT. Protein product: CASSHRTPGRDTGELFF.

The rearrangement joins TRBV29-1 to TRBJ2-5, with D unresolved. The CDR3 is made up of 12 amino acids. Trimming stripped 7 bases from V and 2 bases from J, with 11 bases between. Germline CDR1 reads SQVTM; CDR2 reads ANQGSEA. CDR3 region: CSAYPGQETQYF. As DNA, the CDR3 is TGCAGCGCCTACCCCGGGCAAGAGACCCAGTACTTC.

The chain has TRBV6-5 and TRBJ1-4; D possibly corresponds to TRBD1 (6 bases). With 5 bases removed from V and 0 bases from J, the gap between germline ends came to 10 bases. From germline, CDR1 is MNHEY and CDR2 SVGAGI. The CDR3 totals 15 residues. The CDR3: CASSNSGATNEKLFF. The CDR3 nucleotides read TGTGCCAGCAGTAATTCAGGGGCAACTAATGAAAAACTGTTTTTT.

V and J are TRBV7-9 and TRBJ1-2; no firm D call. The length of the CDR3 is 12 residues. CDR1 and CDR2 from the germline V gene are SEHNR and FQNEAQ (reference sequence). Between the trimmed V and J ends, which lost 8 bases and 4 bases, there was a span of 11 bases. The CDR3 protein is CASAQDLYGYTF. The CDR3 DNA sequence: TGTGCCAGCGCCCAGGACCTCTATGGCTACACCTTC. The full variable domain, rest sourced from reference TRBV7-9 and TRBJ1-2, is DTGVSQNPRHKITKRGQNVTFRCDPISEHNRLYWYRQTLGQGPEFLTYFQNEAQLEKSRLLSDRFSAERPKGSFSTLEIQRTEQGDSAMYLCASAQDLYGYTFGSGTRLTVV.

The rearrangement links TRBV12-5 to TRBJ2-2, with 8 nucleotides matching TRBD1. CDR3 length equals 15 residues. V lost 4 bases to trimming and J lost 3 bases; unmatched junction nucleotides: 4. Germline values: CDR1 LGHNT, CDR2 FRNRAP. CDR3 amino acids: CASGYQGADTGELFF. The CDR3 DNA sequence: TGTGCTAGTGGTTATCAGGGGGCGGACACCGGGGAGCTGTTTTTT.

The rearrangement uses TRBV28 and TRBJ1-4; TRBD1 agrees at 9 bases. The CDR3 sequence is 13 residues long. V shed 8 bases and J 7 bases; nucleotides not matched to a gene: 5. Germline lookup yields CDR1 MDHEN and CDR2 SYDVKM. The CDR3 protein is CASEGQGVEKLFF. CDR3 bases: TGTGCCAGCGAGGGACAGGGAGTTGAAAAACTGTTTTTT.

The chain carries TRBV6-5 and TRBJ1-1; 10 bases agree with TRBD1. This CDR3 region has 13 residues. With V trimmed by 6 bases and J by 11 bases, 9 bases remained unmatched. Germline V gene data show CDR1 as MNHEY and CDR2 as SVGAGI. CDR3: CASRVGQGVVAFF. As DNA, the CDR3 is TGTGCCAGCAGAGTAGGACAGGGGGTTGTCGCTTTCTTT.

The chain recombines TRBV7-8 with TRBJ2-7; D may correspond to TRBD1 or TRBD2 (5 bases each). The V end was cut by 5 bases, the J end by 2 bases, with 22 bases between. Per the germline V gene, CDR1 is SGHVS and CDR2 is FQNEAQ. The CDR3 extends over 17 amino acids. CDR3 sequence reads: CASSPGGRNRNPYEQYF. The CDR3, as DNA: TGTGCCAGCAGCCCTGGGGGTCGTAACAGGAATCCCTACGAGCAGTACTTC. Complete variable domain (other parts from reference TRBV7-8 and TRBJ2-7): GAGVSQSPRYKVAKRGQDVALRCDPISGHVSLFWYQQALGQGPEFLTYFQNEAQLDKSGLPSDRFFAERPEGSVSTLKIQRTQQEDSAVYLCASSPGGRNRNPYEQYFGPGTRLTVT.

The rearrangement links TRBV10-3 to TRBJ2-3, with D unclear. The germline V gene encodes CDR1 ENHRY and CDR2 SYGVKD. The CDR3 runs 17 residues. Between the trimmed V and J ends, which lost 4 bases and 1 base, there was a span of 18 bases. CDR3 in DNA: TGTGCCATCAGTGCTCCTCCAAGTTGGGCTGGCACAGATACGCAGTATTTT. Its protein product is CAISAPPSWAGTDTQYF.

The V and J genes are TRBV11-2 and TRBJ1-4, with no clear D. Trimming shortened V by 4 bases and J by 4 bases, and 10 bases separated the two germline ends. Germline loops: CDR1 SGHAT, CDR2 FQNNGV. There are 14 residues in the CDR3. This chain's CDR3 is CASSSNSNNEKLFF. CDR3 coding DNA: TGTGCCAGCAGCTCAAACAGTAATAATGAAAAACTGTTTTTT. The whole variable domain, remainder taken from reference TRBV11-2 and TRBJ1-4, is EAGVAQSPRYKIIEKRQSVAFWCNPISGHATLYWYQQILGQGPKLLIQFQNNGVVDDSQLPKDRFSAERLKGVDSTLKIQPAKLEDSAVYLCASSSNSNNEKLFFGSGTQLSVL.

The rearrangement links TRBV6-6 to TRBJ2-7, with 11 bases lining up with TRBD1. Germline CDR1 MNHNY, CDR2 SVGAGI (reference sequence). The CDR3 runs to 13 residues. The trim removed 6 bases at V and 6 bases at J, leaving 4 bases unmatched. As DNA, the CDR3 is TGTGCCAGCAGCCGGGGACAGGGGGGCGAGCAGTACTTC. Translating it yields CASSRGQGGEQYF.

This clone was observed once. The chain is built from TRBV29-1 and TRBJ2-5, with D unclear. Per germline, CDR1 SQVTM and CDR2 ANQGSEA. This CDR3 is built from 12 residues. Trimming stripped 5 bases from V and 0 bases from J, with 7 bases between. The CDR3 spells CSVSGDQETQYF. CDR3 nucleotides: TGCAGCGTTTCTGGGGACCAAGAGACCCAGTACTTC.

The chain carries TRBV2 and TRBJ2-3; 12 nucleotides align to TRBD2. The CDR3 sequence is 15 residues long. V was clipped by 6 bases and J by 4 bases; unmatched bases: 5. Germline lookup yields CDR1 SNHLY and CDR2 FYNNEI. CDR3 DNA sequence: TGTGCCAGCAGGGCCGGACTAGCGGGACCAGATACGCAGTATTTT. The encoded protein is CASRAGLAGPDTQYF. Together with reference TRBV2 and TRBJ2-3, the CDR3 gives the full variable domain: EPEVTQTPSHQVTQMGQEVILRCVPISNHLYFYWYRQILGQKVEFLVSFYNNEISEKSEIFDDQFSVERPDGSNFTLKIRSTKLEDSAMYFCASRAGLAGPDTQYFGPGTRLTVL.

The rearrangement uses TRBV7-9 and TRBJ2-5, with D perhaps assigned TRBD1 or TRBD2 (7 bases each). V lost 5 bases to trimming and J lost 5 bases, with 18 bases between them. The CDR3 consists of 15 residues. Looked up from germline, CDR1 is SEHNR and CDR2 is FQNEAQ (reference sequence). The CDR3 DNA reads as TGTGCCAGCAGCCAGGGGGGGGCGAGAGGGGAGACCCAGTACTTC. Translation: CASSQGGARGETQYF.

J is TRBJ2-1 and V is TRBV11-3, with D perhaps given as TRBD1 or TRBD2 (5 bases each). The germline V gene encodes CDR1 SGHNT and CDR2 YENEEA. The CDR3 covers 11 residues. Trimming removed 6 bases at V and 7 bases at J, with 7 bases between. CDR3 sequence reads: CASSGGNEQFF. The CDR3 DNA sequence: TGTGCCAGCAGTGGGGGAAATGAGCAGTTCTTC.

This chain joins TRBV5-1 and TRBJ2-7; tentatively, D is TRBD2 (5 bases). The CDR3 covers 15 residues. The germline V and J ends were trimmed by 0 bases and 2 bases, with 12 bases remaining between them. From germline, CDR1 is SGHRS and CDR2 YFSETQ. The CDR3 sequence: CASSLVRTWTYEQYF. The CDR3 DNA reads TGCGCCAGCAGCTTGGTACGGACTTGGACCTACGAGCAGTACTTC.

The chain recombines TRBV5-1 with TRBJ2-7; D gene ambiguous. Per germline, CDR1 SGHRS and CDR2 YFSETQ. The CDR3 has 9 residues. V was clipped by 8 bases and J by 5 bases, with 5 bases between them. CDR3 sequence: CARGDEQYF. In nucleotides, the CDR3 is TGCGCCAGAGGTGACGAGCAGTACTTC.